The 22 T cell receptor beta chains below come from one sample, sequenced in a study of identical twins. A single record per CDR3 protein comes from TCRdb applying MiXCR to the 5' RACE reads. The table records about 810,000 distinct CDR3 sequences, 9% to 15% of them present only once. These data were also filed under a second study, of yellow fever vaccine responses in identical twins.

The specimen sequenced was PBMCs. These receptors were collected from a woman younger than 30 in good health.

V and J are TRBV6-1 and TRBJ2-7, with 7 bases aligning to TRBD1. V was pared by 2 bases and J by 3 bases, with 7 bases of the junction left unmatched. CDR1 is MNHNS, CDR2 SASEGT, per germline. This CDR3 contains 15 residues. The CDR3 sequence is CASSELGTAFYEQYV. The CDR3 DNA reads TGTGCCAGCAGTGAATTAGGGACAGCCTTCTACGAGCAGTACGTC.

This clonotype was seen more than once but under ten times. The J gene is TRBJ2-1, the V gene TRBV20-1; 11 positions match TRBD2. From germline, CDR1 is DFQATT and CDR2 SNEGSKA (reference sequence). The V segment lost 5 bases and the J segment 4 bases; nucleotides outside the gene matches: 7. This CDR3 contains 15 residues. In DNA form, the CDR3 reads TGCAGTGCTTTTCCTAGCGGGGGGTTTTACAATGAGCAGTTCTTC. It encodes CSAFPSGGFYNEQFF.

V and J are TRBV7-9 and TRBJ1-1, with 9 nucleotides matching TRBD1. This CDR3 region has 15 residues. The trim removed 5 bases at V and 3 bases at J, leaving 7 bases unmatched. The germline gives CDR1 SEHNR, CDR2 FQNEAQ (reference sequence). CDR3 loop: CASSIQGAVDTEAFF. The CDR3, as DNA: TGTGCCAGCAGCATACAGGGGGCTGTCGACACTGAAGCTTTCTTT.

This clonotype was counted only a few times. CDR3: CASRDRGRGYEQYV. The CDR3 region has the DNA TGTGCCAGCAGGGACAGGGGGCGCGGGTACGAGCAGTACGTC. The chain joins TRBV6-1 to TRBJ2-7, with TRBD1 identical over 11 bases. V lost 6 bases, J lost 4 bases, and 5 bases stayed unmatched. In germline, CDR1 is MNHNS, CDR2 SASEGT. The CDR3 runs 14 residues.

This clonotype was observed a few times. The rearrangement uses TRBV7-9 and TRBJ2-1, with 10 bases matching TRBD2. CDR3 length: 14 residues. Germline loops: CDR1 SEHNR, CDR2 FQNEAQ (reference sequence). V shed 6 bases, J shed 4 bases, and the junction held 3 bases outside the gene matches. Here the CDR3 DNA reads TGTGCCAGCAGAAGGACTAGCGGATACAATGAGCAGTTCTTC. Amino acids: CASRRTSGYNEQFF.

CDR3 nucleotides: TGTGCCAGCGCAAAGAGGGAGTGGGGCACCGGGGAGCTGTTTTTT. This gives the protein CASAKREWGTGELFF. The chain has TRBV12-3 or TRBV12-4 and TRBJ2-2, with a weak D call TRBD2 (5 bases). CDR3 length: 15 residues. Trimming cost V 8 bases and J 4 bases, with 17 bases left between them.

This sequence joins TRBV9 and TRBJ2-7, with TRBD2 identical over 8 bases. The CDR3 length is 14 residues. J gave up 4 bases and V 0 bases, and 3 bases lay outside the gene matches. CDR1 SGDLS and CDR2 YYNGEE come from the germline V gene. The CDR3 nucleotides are TGTGCCAGCAGCGTAGGAGGACTAGCTTACGAGCAGTACTTC. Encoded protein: CASSVGGLAYEQYF. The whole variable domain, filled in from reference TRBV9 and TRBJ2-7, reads DSGVTQTPKHLITATGQRVTLRCSPRSGDLSVYWYQQSLDQGLQFLIQYYNGEERAKGNILERFSAQQFPDLHSELNLSSLELGDSALYFCASSVGGLAYEQYFGPGTRLTVT.

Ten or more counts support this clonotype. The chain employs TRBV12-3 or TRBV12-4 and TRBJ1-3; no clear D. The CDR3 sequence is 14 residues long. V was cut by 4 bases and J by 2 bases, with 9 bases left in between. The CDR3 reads CASSSEAAGNTIYF. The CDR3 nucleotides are TGTGCCAGCAGTTCGGAGGCGGCTGGAAACACCATATATTTT.

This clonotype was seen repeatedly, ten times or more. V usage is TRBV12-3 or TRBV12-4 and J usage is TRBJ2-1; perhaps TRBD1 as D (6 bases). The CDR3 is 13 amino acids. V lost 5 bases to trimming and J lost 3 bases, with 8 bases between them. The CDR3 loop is CASSRQDYNEQFF. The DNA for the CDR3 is TGTGCCAGCAGTAGACAGGACTACAATGAGCAGTTCTTC.

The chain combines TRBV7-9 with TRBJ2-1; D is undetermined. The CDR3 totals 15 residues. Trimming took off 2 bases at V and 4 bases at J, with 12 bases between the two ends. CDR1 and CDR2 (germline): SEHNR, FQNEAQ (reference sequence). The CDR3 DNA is TGTGCCAGCAGCTTATGGAGTAGTACTTACAATGAGCAGTTCTTC. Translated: CASSLWSSTYNEQFF.

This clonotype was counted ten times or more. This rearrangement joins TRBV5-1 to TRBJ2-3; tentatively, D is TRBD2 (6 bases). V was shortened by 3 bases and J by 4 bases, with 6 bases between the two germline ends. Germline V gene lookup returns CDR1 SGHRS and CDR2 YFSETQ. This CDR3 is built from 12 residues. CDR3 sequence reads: CASSWGADTQYF. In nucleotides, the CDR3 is TGCGCCAGCAGCTGGGGGGCAGATACGCAGTATTTT. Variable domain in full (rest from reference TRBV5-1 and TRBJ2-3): KAGVTQTPRYLIKTRGQQVTLSCSPISGHRSVSWYQQTPGQGLQFLFEYFSETQRNKGNFPGRFSGRQFSNSRSEMNVSTLELGDSALYLCASSWGADTQYFGPGTRLTVL.

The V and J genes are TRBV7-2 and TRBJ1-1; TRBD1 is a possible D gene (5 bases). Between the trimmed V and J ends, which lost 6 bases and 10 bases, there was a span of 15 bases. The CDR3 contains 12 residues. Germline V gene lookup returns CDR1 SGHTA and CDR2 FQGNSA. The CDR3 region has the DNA TGTGCCAGCAGACCTGACTGGGGGGTAGCTTTCTTT. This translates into CASRPDWGVAFF.

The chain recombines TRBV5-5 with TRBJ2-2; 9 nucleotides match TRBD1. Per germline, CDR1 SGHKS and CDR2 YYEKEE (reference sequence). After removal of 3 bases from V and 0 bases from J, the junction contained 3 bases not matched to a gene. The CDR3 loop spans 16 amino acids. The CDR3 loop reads CASSSGTGTNTGELFF. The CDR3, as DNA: TGTGCCAGCAGCTCGGGGACAGGGACGAACACCGGGGAGCTGTTTTTT.

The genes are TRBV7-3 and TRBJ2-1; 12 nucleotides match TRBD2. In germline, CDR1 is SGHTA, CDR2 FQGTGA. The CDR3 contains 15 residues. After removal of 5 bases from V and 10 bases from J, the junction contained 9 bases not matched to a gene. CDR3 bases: TGTGCCAGCAGCCGAGGGACTAGCGGGTTAAACGAGCAGTTCTTC. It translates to CASSRGTSGLNEQFF.

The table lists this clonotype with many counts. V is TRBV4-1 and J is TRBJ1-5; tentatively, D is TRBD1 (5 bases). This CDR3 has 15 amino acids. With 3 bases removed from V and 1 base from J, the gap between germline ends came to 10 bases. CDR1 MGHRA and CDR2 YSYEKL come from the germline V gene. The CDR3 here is CASSQAGTSNQPQHF. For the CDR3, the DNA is TGCGCCAGCAGCCAGGCCGGGACCAGCAATCAGCCCCAGCATTTT.

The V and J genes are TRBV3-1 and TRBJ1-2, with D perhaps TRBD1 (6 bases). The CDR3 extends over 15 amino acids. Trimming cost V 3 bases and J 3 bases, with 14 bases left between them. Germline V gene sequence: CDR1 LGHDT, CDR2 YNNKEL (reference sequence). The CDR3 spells CASSQGMGAYYGYTF. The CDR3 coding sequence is TGTGCCAGCAGCCAGGGCATGGGGGCCTACTATGGCTACACCTTC.

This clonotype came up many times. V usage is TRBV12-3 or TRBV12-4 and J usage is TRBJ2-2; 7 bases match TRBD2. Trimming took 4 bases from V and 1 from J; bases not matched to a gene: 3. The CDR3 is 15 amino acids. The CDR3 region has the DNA TGTGCCAGCAGTTGGGGCGGGGGGAACACCGGGGAGCTGTTTTTT. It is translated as CASSWGGGNTGELFF.

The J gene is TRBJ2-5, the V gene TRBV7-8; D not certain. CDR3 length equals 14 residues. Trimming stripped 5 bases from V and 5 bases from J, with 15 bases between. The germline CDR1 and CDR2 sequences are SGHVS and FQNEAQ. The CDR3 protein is CASSPKVLGETQYF. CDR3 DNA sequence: TGTGCCAGCAGCCCCAAAGTGCTAGGGGAGACCCAGTACTTC.

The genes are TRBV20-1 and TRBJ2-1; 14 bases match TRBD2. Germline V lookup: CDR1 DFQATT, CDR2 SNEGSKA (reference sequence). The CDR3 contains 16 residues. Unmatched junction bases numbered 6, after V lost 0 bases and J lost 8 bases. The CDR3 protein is CSAREELGLAGDEQFF. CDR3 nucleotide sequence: TGCAGTGCTAGAGAAGAGTTGGGACTAGCGGGGGATGAGCAGTTCTTC.

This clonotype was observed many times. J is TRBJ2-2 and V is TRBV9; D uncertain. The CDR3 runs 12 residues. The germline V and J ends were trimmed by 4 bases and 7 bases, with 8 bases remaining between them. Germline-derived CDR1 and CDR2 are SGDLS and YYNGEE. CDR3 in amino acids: CASSHAGGELFF. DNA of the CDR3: TGTGCCAGCAGCCACGCAGGCGGGGAGCTGTTTTTT.

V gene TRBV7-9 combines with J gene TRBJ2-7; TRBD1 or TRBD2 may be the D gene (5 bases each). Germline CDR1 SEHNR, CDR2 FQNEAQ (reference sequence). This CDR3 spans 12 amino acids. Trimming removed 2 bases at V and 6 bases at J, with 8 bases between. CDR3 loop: CASSLPGTEQYF. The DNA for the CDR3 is TGTGCCAGCAGCTTACCCGGGACCGAGCAGTACTTC. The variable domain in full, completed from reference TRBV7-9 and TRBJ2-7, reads DTGVSQNPRHKITKRGQNVTFRCDPISEHNRLYWYRQTLGQGPEFLTYFQNEAQLEKSRLLSDRFSAERPKGSFSTLEIQRTEQGDSAMYLCASSLPGTEQYFGPGTRLTVT.

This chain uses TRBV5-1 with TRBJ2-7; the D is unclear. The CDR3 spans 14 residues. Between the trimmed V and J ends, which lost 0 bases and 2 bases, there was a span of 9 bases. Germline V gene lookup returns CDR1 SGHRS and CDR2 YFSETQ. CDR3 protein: CASSLDGLPYEQYV. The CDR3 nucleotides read TGCGCCAGCAGCTTGGACGGGCTCCCCTACGAGCAGTACGTC.